These 9 T cell receptor beta chains were sequenced from one sample in a study of OX40 agonist ivuxolimab in advanced cancers. Libraries were prepared by immunoSEQ multiplex PCR; TCRdb keeps only in-frame clonotypes and omits some of them. The table lists approximately 94,000 clones, 75% to 90% of them singletons. This material consisted of CD4+ or CD8+ T cells sorted from blood, taken in a trial of the OX40 agonist ivuxolimab. All receptors come from an adult with an advanced solid tumor such as melanoma, head and neck, liver or kidney cancer.

The chain recombines TRBV6-6 with TRBJ1-4; 9 nucleotides agree with TRBD1. Trimming cost V 5 bases and J 7 bases; bases outside gene matches: 8. This CDR3 has 15 amino acids. Germline CDR1 is MNHNY and CDR2 is SVGAGI (reference sequence). Here the CDR3 reads CASSGPGQGGEKLFF. In DNA, the CDR3 is TGTGCCAGCAGTGGGCCGGGACAGGGTGGTGAAAAACTGTTTTTT.

This chain links TRBV6-1 with TRBJ2-7; 11 bases map to TRBD2. The CDR3 has 16 amino acids. CDR1 is MNHNS and CDR2 is SASEGT in the germline V gene. V lost 4 bases and J lost 3; bases outside the gene matches: 8. DNA for the CDR3: TGTGCCAGCAGTGCGAGGTTGACTAGCGGGGACTACGAGCAGTACTTC. It translates to CASSARLTSGDYEQYF.

CDR3 residues: CASSQDAWRGARGYTF. CDR3 nucleotides: TGTGCCAGCAGCCAAGACGCCTGGCGGGGGGCGCGCGGCTACACCTTC. The V gene is TRBV4-2, the J gene TRBJ1-2; D might be TRBD1 (6 bases). Trimming removed 0 bases from V and 8 bases from J, with 19 bases in between. Germline V gene sequence: CDR1 LGHNA, CDR2 YNFKEQ. CDR3 length: 16 residues.

The chain combines TRBV2 with TRBJ1-1; no reliable D call. The CDR3 covers 12 residues. With 4 bases removed from V and 4 bases from J, the gap between germline ends came to 7 bases. Germline V gene data show CDR1 as SNHLY and CDR2 as FYNNEI. The CDR3 region has the DNA TGTGCCAGCAGTGCCTACAGCACTGAAGCTTTCTTT. Translated, it gives CASSAYSTEAFF.

This clone appeared a single time. The genes are TRBV5-1 and TRBJ2-6; no clear D gene. This CDR3 has 16 residues. CDR1 and CDR2 from the germline V gene are SGHRS and YFSETQ. V gave up 0 bases and J gave up 0 bases, with 7 bases separating them. For the CDR3, the DNA is TGCGCCAGCAGCTTGGGCTGGGTCTCTGGGGCCAACGTCCTGACTTTC. Residues: CASSLGWVSGANVLTF.

DNA for the CDR3: TGTGCCAGCAGCGTAGGGGGATCACCCCTCCACTTT. Translating gives CASSVGGSPLHF. J is TRBJ1-6 and V is TRBV9; D is unresolved. The CDR3 totals 12 residues. V was pared by 0 bases and J by 10 bases, with 5 bases between. CDR1 and CDR2 from the germline V gene are SGDLS and YYNGEE. Using reference TRBV9 and TRBJ1-6 for the parts outside the CDR3, the full variable domain is DSGVTQTPKHLITATGQRVTLRCSPRSGDLSVYWYQQSLDQGLQFLIQYYNGEERAKGNILERFSAQQFPDLHSELNLSSLELGDSALYFCASSVGGSPLHFGNGTRLTVT.

This clone appeared a single time. The sample contains more than one DNA sequence encoding this CDR3. The CDR3 DNA reads as TGTGCCAGCAGTGAAGTGGGACAAAGCAATCAGCCCCAGCATTTT. It encodes CASSEVGQSNQPQHF. The chain combines TRBV2 with TRBJ1-5, with a possible D match to TRBD1 (6 bases). The CDR3 contains 15 residues. Between the trimmed V and J ends, which lost 1 base and 1 base, there was a span of 8 bases. Germline-derived CDR1 and CDR2 are SNHLY and FYNNEI.

The CDR3 region is CAWRGQGNNSPLHF. CDR3 in DNA: TGTGCCTGGAGGGGACAGGGGAATAATTCACCCCTCCACTTT. The chain links TRBV30 to TRBJ1-6; 10 nucleotides align to TRBD1. Germline trimming cut 3 bases from V and 5 bases from J; bases unmatched to any gene: 1. Germline loops: CDR1 GTSNPN, CDR2 SVGIG (reference sequence). The CDR3 consists of 14 residues.

The gene calls are TRBV28 and TRBJ1-4; D gene uncertain. Trimming took 6 bases from V and 7 from J, leaving 12 bases between them. CDR3 length: 13 amino acids. CDR1 MDHEN and CDR2 SYDVKM come from the germline V gene. CDR3 nucleotides: TGTGCCAGCAGATTTATTATTGGTGAAAAACTGTTTTTT. Translation gives CASRFIIGEKLFF.